The 25 T cell receptor beta chains presented below share a single source sample, sequenced in a study of cytomegalovirus exposure and HLA in healthy donors. PCR used 60 Vbeta primers and 13 Jbeta primers. Sequencing was performed with immunoSEQ multiplex PCR; in TCRdb, only in-frame clones are kept and a portion is missing. The table records around 76,000 clones, around 70% of them present only once. The specimen sequenced was PBMCs. The receptor set was obtained from a woman aged 35 to 49 in good health and CMV-seropositive.

This clone has ten or more counts. The gene calls are TRBV6-5 and TRBJ2-7; 9 bases align to TRBD2. The V gene's germline CDR1 is MNHEY and CDR2 SVGAGI. This CDR3 comprises 14 residues. Trimming removed 5 bases from V and 4 bases from J; junction bases left unmatched: 6. The CDR3 loop reads CASSHGLANYEQYF. Written as DNA, the CDR3 is TGTGCCAGCAGTCACGGACTAGCGAATTACGAGCAGTACTTC.

Here the CDR3 DNA reads TGCGCCAGCAGCTCCTCCGGGGGGGAGACCCAGTACTTC. This encodes CASSSSGGETQYF. The chain employs TRBV5-1 and TRBJ2-5; 7 bases align to TRBD2. Germline V lookup: CDR1 SGHRS, CDR2 YFSETQ. The CDR3 has 13 amino acids. Losses at the gene ends were 3 bases for V and 5 bases for J; bases not matched to a gene: 4. Drawing the rest from reference TRBV5-1 and TRBJ2-5, the complete variable domain is KAGVTQTPRYLIKTRGQQVTLSCSPISGHRSVSWYQQTPGQGLQFLFEYFSETQRNKGNFPGRFSGRQFSNSRSEMNVSTLELGDSALYLCASSSSGGETQYFGPGTRLLVL.

This clone was picked up a small number of times. The V and J genes are TRBV5-4 and TRBJ2-1, with TRBD2 identical over 7 bases. The V gene's germline CDR1 is SGHNT and CDR2 YYREEE (reference sequence). The CDR3 loop spans 14 amino acids. V lost 8 bases and J lost 9; bases outside the gene matches: 14. The CDR3 coding sequence is TGTGCCAGGGGCTGGACTAGGACCCCCGGTGAGCAGTTCTTC. Encoded protein: CARGWTRTPGEQFF.

The J gene is TRBJ1-4, the V gene TRBV25-1, with 8 bases fitting TRBD1. The CDR3 spans 14 residues. Germline lookup yields CDR1 MGHDK and CDR2 SYGVNS. Losses at the gene ends were 9 bases for V and 10 bases for J; bases not matched to a gene: 13. CDR3 residues: CASEGIQGVGKLFF. The CDR3 DNA sequence: TGTGCCAGTGAAGGGATACAGGGGGTAGGAAAACTGTTTTTT.

The chain has TRBV7-6 and TRBJ1-4; D not resolved. V lost 1 base and J lost 7, with 7 bases in between. Germline V gives CDR1 SGHVS, CDR2 FNYEAQ. The CDR3 runs 13 residues. CDR3 sequence: CASSLGGSEKLFF. DNA for the CDR3: TGTGCCAGCAGCTTAGGAGGGTCTGAAAAACTGTTTTTT.

The chain is built from TRBV5-4 and TRBJ1-2; D call uncertain. CDR1 and CDR2 from the germline V gene are SGHNT and YYREEE (reference sequence). V was clipped by 1 base and J by 8 bases, with 12 bases between them. The CDR3 has 13 amino acids. In nucleotides, the CDR3 is TGTGCCAGCAGCTTGATCTTTGGGGAGGGCTACACCTTC. Translating gives CASSLIFGEGYTF.

V usage is TRBV6-6 and J usage is TRBJ2-3; D perhaps matches TRBD1 (6 bases). V lost 6 bases and J lost 4, with 20 bases in between. Per germline, CDR1 MNHNY and CDR2 SVGAGI (reference sequence). This CDR3 has 16 residues. The CDR3 loop reads CASRGAKGVVSDTQYF. CDR3 bases: TGTGCCAGCAGGGGGGCTAAGGGGGTAGTTTCAGATACGCAGTATTTT.

V gene TRBV6-1 combines with J gene TRBJ2-3; D unresolved. This CDR3 contains 14 residues. Germline CDR1 MNHNS, CDR2 SASEGT. V gave up 4 bases and J gave up 0 bases, with 8 bases separating them. The CDR3, as DNA: TGTGCCAGCAGTGCTCGCACTAGCACAGATACGCAGTATTTT. As protein: CASSARTSTDTQYF.

This clone was observed a few times. V gene TRBV10-3 combines with J gene TRBJ2-5, with D perhaps TRBD2 (7 bases). Per the germline V gene, CDR1 is ENHRY and CDR2 is SYGVKD. CDR3 length: 16 amino acids. V was cut by 0 bases and J by 6 bases, with 17 bases left in between. CDR3 nucleotides: TGTGCCATCAGTGAGTCGAAGAGGGGGGGGAGGAAGACCCAGTACTTC. Translating it yields CAISESKRGGRKTQYF.

Only a few counts were recorded for this clone. The chain couples TRBV7-8 to TRBJ1-4; D might be TRBD1 (6 bases). Looked up from germline, CDR1 is SGHVS and CDR2 is FQNEAQ. The CDR3 is 14 residues long. V dropped 5 bases and J dropped 4 bases, with 11 bases sitting between them. CDR3 sequence (DNA): TGTGCCAGCAGCAGGACAGTCATTAATGAAAAACTGTTTTTT. It yields the protein CASSRTVINEKLFF.

Concerning this clone itself: Compared with germline, one end of the junction differs, possibly owing to a read error. The chain recombines TRBV7-7 with TRBJ1-1; D may be TRBD1 (5 bases). In germline, CDR1 is SSHAT, CDR2 FNYEAQ (reference sequence). This CDR3 is 13 amino acids long. The CDR3 region has the DNA TGTGCTAGCAGCGTCAGGGAGGGCACTGAAGCTTTCTTT. Its protein is CASSVREGTEAFF.

This chain links TRBV18 with TRBJ2-2, with TRBD2 identical over 10 bases. Looked up from germline, CDR1 is KGHSH and CDR2 is LQKENI. With 3 bases clipped from V and 1 base from J, the junction kept 5 bases outside the gene matches. This CDR3 comprises 17 residues. Here the CDR3 reads CASSPRTSGRNTGELFF. In DNA form, the CDR3 reads TGTGCCAGCTCACCCCGGACTAGCGGCAGGAACACCGGGGAGCTGTTTTTT.

V is TRBV28 and J is TRBJ1-5; no clear D gene. Germline CDR1 is MDHEN and CDR2 is SYDVKM. Trimming shortened V by 3 bases and J by 0 bases, and 6 bases separated the two germline ends. The CDR3 has 14 amino acids. The CDR3, as DNA: TGTGCCAGCAGTTTGGGCCTTAGCAATCAGCCCCAGCATTTT. Protein product: CASSLGLSNQPQHF.

The rearrangement uses TRBV27 and TRBJ1-4, with unresolved D. Per the germline V gene, CDR1 is MNHEY and CDR2 is SMNVEV (reference sequence). The CDR3 is 13 residues long. CDR3 coding DNA: TGTGTCTCAACGGGGAGTCGTAATGAAAAACTGTTTTTT. It yields the protein CVSTGSRNEKLFF.

The chain recombines TRBV10-3 with TRBJ1-6, with D perhaps matching TRBD1 (5 bases). The CDR3 has 15 amino acids. Germline loops: CDR1 ENHRY, CDR2 SYGVKD. Trimming pared 4 bases from V and 8 bases from J, leaving 15 bases between. The DNA of the CDR3 is TGTGCCATCAGTGCTGACAGACCGGGCGATTCACCCCTCCACTTT. It specifies CAISADRPGDSPLHF.

The chain joins TRBV10-3 to TRBJ2-7, with a weak D call TRBD2 (6 bases). CDR3 size: 12 residues. Trimming stripped 5 bases from V and 7 bases from J, with 12 bases between. CDR1 and CDR2 from the germline V gene are ENHRY and SYGVKD. DNA of the CDR3: TGTGCCATCAGTCAGGCGGGAAGGGAGCAGTACTTC. Its protein is CAISQAGREQYF.

V is TRBV5-1 and J is TRBJ1-1, with D perhaps matching TRBD1 (6 bases). V shed 4 bases and J shed 4 bases, with 14 bases lying between them. Germline V gene lookup returns CDR1 SGHRS and CDR2 YFSETQ. CDR3 length: 14 residues. CDR3 DNA: TGCGCCAGCAGCCCGGGAGGGGGATTCACTGAAGCTTTCTTT. Its protein product is CASSPGGGFTEAFF.

The CDR3 nucleotides are TGTGCCAGCAGTGATCCGAGGACAGGTCAAGGCTTCGACGAGCAGTACTTC. It yields the protein CASSDPRTGQGFDEQYF. The V call is TRBV25-1, the J call TRBJ2-7; 7 nucleotides align to TRBD1. The ends lost 3 bases at V and 5 bases at J; junction bases unmatched: 16. The CDR3 is 17 residues long. CDR1 is MGHDK and CDR2 is SYGVNS in the germline V gene.

The chain is built from TRBV9 and TRBJ1-1; no definite D call. The ends were cut back, 2 bases at V and 2 bases at J, with 7 bases in the middle. The germline gives CDR1 SGDLS, CDR2 YYNGEE. There are 13 residues in the CDR3. CDR3: CASSVSGNTEAFF. The DNA for the CDR3 is TGTGCCAGCAGCGTGTCAGGTAACACTGAAGCTTTCTTT.

The V call is TRBV5-4, the J call TRBJ2-3; the D gene is possibly TRBD2 (5 bases). Germline V gene data show CDR1 as SGHNT and CDR2 as YYREEE (reference sequence). The V end lost 3 bases, the J end lost 5 bases, and 13 bases lay between the germline ends. There are 14 residues in the CDR3. DNA of the CDR3: TGTGCCAGCAGCTGGCGAGCGGCCGGAGATACGCAGTATTTT. This gives the protein CASSWRAAGDTQYF. Drawing the rest from reference TRBV5-4 and TRBJ2-3, the complete variable domain is ETGVTQSPTHLIKTRGQQVTLRCSSQSGHNTVSWYQQALGQGPQFIFQYYREEENGRGNFPPRFSGLQFPNYSSELNVNALELDDSALYLCASSWRAAGDTQYFGPGTRLTVL.

This clone was seen only a few times. The rearrangement uses TRBV11-2 and TRBJ2-2; D is uncertain. Germline CDR1 and CDR2: SGHAT and FQNNGV. This CDR3 has 14 residues. Trimming stripped 1 base from V and 7 bases from J, with 10 bases between. Here the CDR3 DNA reads TGTGCCAGCAGCTTAGGGTCAGTTGGCGGGGAGCTGTTTTTT. This sequence encodes CASSLGSVGGELFF.

The rearrangement joins TRBV7-9 to TRBJ1-1, with 8 bases identical to TRBD1. Germline assignment: CDR1 SEHNR and CDR2 FQNEAQ (reference sequence). This CDR3 region has 14 residues. J lost 6 bases, V lost 1 base, and 4 bases had no gene match. CDR3 bases: TGTGCCAGCAGCTTAGGGGACAGGTCCGCTGAAGCTTTCTTT. Translated: CASSLGDRSAEAFF.

The V gene is TRBV27, the J gene TRBJ2-1, with 8 positions matching TRBD2. The germline gives CDR1 MNHEY, CDR2 SMNVEV (reference sequence). The trim removed 7 bases at V and 2 bases at J, leaving 4 bases unmatched. There are 14 residues in the CDR3. The CDR3 sequence is CASNGGRPYNEQFF. In nucleotides, the CDR3 is TGTGCCAGCAACGGCGGGAGGCCCTACAATGAGCAGTTCTTC.

V gene TRBV5-6 combines with J gene TRBJ1-4; D not certain. This CDR3 comprises 16 residues. The germline gives CDR1 SGHDT, CDR2 YYEEEE. Trimming stripped 4 bases from V and 0 bases from J, with 13 bases between. Here the CDR3 DNA reads TGTGCCAGCAGCCTTCTCCTACCTGCAACTAATGAAAAACTGTTTTTT. Residues: CASSLLLPATNEKLFF.

V is TRBV2 and J is TRBJ1-1, with a possible D match to TRBD1 (6 bases). Germline V gene sequence: CDR1 SNHLY, CDR2 FYNNEI. The V end lost 7 bases, the J end lost 0 bases, and 12 bases lay between the germline ends. The CDR3 totals 14 residues. The CDR3 loop is CASTRDKMNTEAFF. The DNA for the CDR3 is TGTGCCAGCACGAGGGACAAGATGAACACTGAAGCTTTCTTT.